Ten or more counts support the clone carrying this T cell receptor (beta chain). Its target is not known. This sample stems from a study of blood T cells in healthy people across ages. Study-level points and caveats: There was no known CMV status for donors, so expanded clonotype changes were possibly confounded. There were more naive CD4+ cells and higher diversity in long-lived donors than in aged donors.

A second 7 to 11 cycle PCR used barcoded and J-beta primers. MiXCR, applied by TCRdb to the 5' RACE reads, yields one record per CDR3 protein. The sample lists roughly 680,000 distinct CDR3 sequences; over 40% were seen once. The V gene lost 3 bases and the J gene lost 10 bases, with 13 bases spanning the gap. This CDR3 has 13 amino acids. Isolation per sample recovered at least 7 million PBMCs. The gene calls are TRBV12-3 or TRBV12-4 and TRBJ2-1; D perhaps matches TRBD2 (6 bases). The sequenced sample consisted of blood. This TCR derives from an elderly woman in good health. The CDR3 spells CASSFGGRGEQFF. DNA for the CDR3: TGTGCCAGCAGTTTCGGGGGTCGGGGCGAGCAGTTCTTC.